The T cell receptor (beta chain) under discussion was sequenced for a study of cytomegalovirus exposure and HLA in healthy donors. Study-level results: Rarity held for most TCR sequences, but there were some public TCRs that occurred in many donors.

The study ran its PCR with 60 Vbeta and 13 Jbeta primers. Using immunoSEQ multiplex PCR, the repertoire was profiled, and TCRdb retains in-frame clones only, with some absent. This sample has some 190,000 clones; 76% occur once, and the top ten carry around 1.5%. As for this clone: Its antigen is undetermined.

This clonotype was obtained from a man younger than 35 in good health and CMV-seronegative. The sample comprised PBMCs.

DNA of the CDR3: TGTGCCAGCAGGCGGGGGCATGAGCAGTTCTTC. It translates to CASRRGHEQFF. V usage is TRBV13 and J usage is TRBJ2-1; D possibly corresponds to TRBD2 (7 bases). The CDR3 has 11 amino acids. Per germline, CDR1 PRHDT and CDR2 FYEKMQ (reference sequence). The V gene lost 6 bases and the J gene lost 8 bases, with 8 bases spanning the gap.